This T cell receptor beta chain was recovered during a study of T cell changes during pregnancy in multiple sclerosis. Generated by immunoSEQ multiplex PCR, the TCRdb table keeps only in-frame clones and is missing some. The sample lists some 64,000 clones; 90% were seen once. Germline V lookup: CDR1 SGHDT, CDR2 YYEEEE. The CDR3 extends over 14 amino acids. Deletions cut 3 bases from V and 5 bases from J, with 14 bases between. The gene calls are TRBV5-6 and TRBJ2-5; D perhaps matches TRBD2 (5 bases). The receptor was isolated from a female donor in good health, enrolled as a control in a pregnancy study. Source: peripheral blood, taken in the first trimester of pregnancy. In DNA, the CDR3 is TGTGCCAGCAGCTCGTCGGGCGGCGGGGAGACCCAGTACTTC. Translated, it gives CASSSSGGGETQYF.